A selection of T cell receptor beta chains follows, all from one sample in a study of blood T cell repertoires in COVID-19. Generated by immunoSEQ multiplex PCR, the TCRdb table keeps only in-frame clones and is missing some. The top ten clones hold under 5.5% of a sample with roughly 180,000 clones, 70% to 85% of them seen once. Sequenced sample: peripheral blood. All receptors derive from a woman in her 30s with acute or convalescent COVID-19. Both conserved end residues are part of each CDR3. The D gene is left open where the match is weak. The size of a clone is reported for some rows only, either as once, few or many, or as a class for expanded clones.

v_call	clone_size	d_call	j_call	cdr3_nt	cdr3_aa
TRBV15	few	TRBD1	TRBJ2-5	TGTGCCGCTAGCAGTACAGGGGCCGGCCAAGAGACCCAGTACTTC	CAASSTGAGQETQYF
TRBV4-1	NA	NA	TRBJ2-7	TGCGCCAGCAGCCAAGAAGTGACAGGCTCAACCTACGAGCAGTACTTC	CASSQEVTGSTYEQYF
TRBV30	once	TRBD1	TRBJ2-3	TGTGCCTGGAGCACCCTACGAACAGGGGTTGCAGATACGCAGTATTTT	CAWSTLRTGVADTQYF
TRBV6-5	NA	TRBD2	TRBJ2-3	TGTGCCAGCATAATCAGCGGGGGTAACACAGATACGCAGTATTTT	CASIISGGNTDTQYF
TRBV21-1	NA	NA	TRBJ2-3	TGTGCCAGCAGCATCGGGGGACAGCAGGCAGATACGCAGTATTTT	CASSIGGQQADTQYF
TRBV15	NA	TRBD2	TRBJ2-5	TGTGCCATCGGTAGCGGGGCCGAAGAGACCCAGTACTTC	CAIGSGAEETQYF
TRBV7-2	NA	TRBD1	TRBJ2-7	TGTGCCAGCAGCTCGGGACAGGTTATCTACGAGCAGTACTTC	CASSSGQVIYEQYF
TRBV7-9	NA	NA	TRBJ2-7	TGTGCCAGCAGCTTAGCGGGGGGGACAGGAACCTACGAGCAGTACTTC	CASSLAGGTGTYEQYF
TRBV25-1	NA	NA	TRBJ2-7	TGTGCCAGCAGTGAATGGCAAAGCGGGCGGCACTACGAGCAGTACTTC	CASSEWQSGRHYEQYF
TRBV5-8	once	TRBD1	TRBJ2-7	TGTGCCAGCATCCCTGGGACAGGGAAAGCCTACGAGCAGTACTTC	CASIPGTGKAYEQYF
TRBV6-1	NA	NA	TRBJ1-6	TGTGCCAGCAGTGAAAGTTTCGCGGGCCTCAATTCACCCCTCCACTTT	CASSESFAGLNSPLHF
TRBV5-1	NA	TRBD1	TRBJ1-2	TGCGCCAGCAGCCCGGGACAGGGATTTAACTATGGCTACACCTTC	CASSPGQGFNYGYTF
TRBV28	NA	NA	TRBJ2-7	TGTGCCAGCAGCATACAGGTTTACGAGCAGTACTTC	CASSIQVYEQYF
TRBV7-9	NA	TRBD2	TRBJ2-1	TGTGCCAGCAGCTTAGCCCTAGCGGCAGTCGATGAGCAGTTCTTC	CASSLALAAVDEQFF
TRBV7-2	NA	TRBD2	TRBJ2-1	TGTGCCAGCAGCTTAGTAGGCGGGAGTGGGTATGAGCAGTTCTTC	CASSLVGGSGYEQFF
TRBV4-1	NA	NA	TRBJ1-1	TGCGCCAGCAGCCGGTTGGGCGCTGAAGCTTTCTTT	CASSRLGAEAFF
TRBV30	NA	NA	TRBJ1-1	TGTGCCTGGAGTGTTGACAGGATGCTTATTGAAGCTTTCTTT	CAWSVDRMLIEAFF
TRBV7-8	NA	TRBD2	TRBJ2-5	TGTGCCAGCAGCAACACGGGACTAGCGATGGGGACCCAGTACTTC	CASSNTGLAMGTQYF
TRBV5-4	NA	NA	TRBJ2-3	TGTGCCAGCAGCTTGGCATTCCAGGGCGGGGCGCAGTATTTT	CASSLAFQGGAQYF
TRBV28	few	NA	TRBJ1-5	TGTGCCAGCAGTTCGTCCAAGGGGTTTAGCAATCAGCCCCAGCATTTT	CASSSSKGFSNQPQHF
TRBV3-1/TRBV3-2	NA	TRBD2	TRBJ2-7	TGTGCCAGCAGCCAAGTTCCGGGAGGGTGGGGGGAGCAGTACTTC	CASSQVPGGWGEQYF
TRBV7-9	NA	TRBD2	TRBJ2-5	TGTGCCAGCAGCCGAACTAGCGGAGCTCAAGAGACCCAGTACTTC	CASSRTSGAQETQYF
TRBV5-3	NA	TRBD2	TRBJ2-6	TGTGCCAGAAGCTTGGGATCTGACGGGACTAAGCGGGGGAAAGGGCCTGGGGCCAACGTCCTGACTTTC	CARSLGSDGTKRGKGPGANVLTF
TRBV11-2	once	NA	TRBJ1-6	TGTGCCAGCAGTTACACAGCCCGGGGGAATTCACCCCTCCACTTT	CASSYTARGNSPLHF
TRBV5-1	NA	NA	TRBJ1-4	TGCGCCAGCAGCTTAACGGGAGCAACTAATGAAAAACTGTTTTTT	CASSLTGATNEKLFF
TRBV4-2	NA	NA	TRBJ2-3	TGTGCCAGCAGCGGGGGGGCCGGAGATACGCAGTATTTT	CASSGGAGDTQYF
TRBV19	NA	NA	TRBJ2-7	TGTGCCAGCGGGGGACCTCTCCTGGGGGAGCAGTACTTC	CASGGPLLGEQYF
TRBV28	few	TRBD1	TRBJ2-1	TGTGCCAGCAGTTTAGGCAGGGGGCCTCTCGGCGAGCAGTTCTTC	CASSLGRGPLGEQFF
TRBV27	NA	NA	TRBJ2-7	TGTGCCAGCAGTTTAACCGCCTTGAGCTCCTACGAGCAGTACTTC	CASSLTALSSYEQYF
TRBV7-2	few	TRBD2	TRBJ2-1	TGTGCCAGCAGCCAAGCGGGACTAGCGGGGGTTGAGCAGTTCTTC	CASSQAGLAGVEQFF
TRBV2	NA	TRBD1	TRBJ1-5	TGTGCCAGCAGTGGTCCGGACAGGGTGGACGATCAGCCCCAGCATTTT	CASSGPDRVDDQPQHF
TRBV5-1	NA	TRBD1	TRBJ1-2	TGCGCCAGCAGCCCTAACCCGACAGTGCCAGGGGGAAGAAACTATGGCTACACCTTC	CASSPNPTVPGGRNYGYTF
TRBV14	NA	NA	TRBJ2-3	TGTGCCAGCAGCCATATAAGGGGCATAGGCACAGATACGCAGTATTTT	CASSHIRGIGTDTQYF
TRBV5-5	NA	TRBD1	TRBJ2-1	TGTGCCAGCAGACGACCGGGACAGACTTACAATGAGCAGTTCTTC	CASRRPGQTYNEQFF
TRBV24-1	NA	TRBD2	TRBJ2-1	TGTGCCACCAGTGACCGGACTAGCGGGAGGGCTGTGCAGTTCTTC	CATSDRTSGRAVQFF
TRBV6-2/TRBV6-3	NA	TRBD2	TRBJ2-7	TGTGCCAGCAGCCGGGACTACACCTACGAGCAGTACTTC	CASSRDYTYEQYF
TRBV5-8	NA	NA	TRBJ1-1	TGTGCCAGCAGCTTAGGGGCACGGAGAAGTAACACTGAAGCTTTCTTT	CASSLGARRSNTEAFF
TRBV3-1/TRBV3-2	NA	NA	TRBJ2-5	TGTGCCAGCAGCCGGGGGACTCAAGAGACCCAGTACTTC	CASSRGTQETQYF
TRBV10-1	NA	NA	TRBJ2-4	TGCGCCAGCTCGACTAGTTCGAGGCGAAACATTCAGTACTTC	CASSTSSRRNIQYF
TRBV5-8	many	NA	TRBJ2-5	TGTGCCAGCAGTTCCCCGGACAGCCAAGAGACCCAGTACTTC	CASSSPDSQETQYF
TRBV28	NA	TRBD1	TRBJ1-5	TGTGCCAGCAGCCTCCGAGGACAGGGTCGCAATCAGCCCCAGCATTTT	CASSLRGQGRNQPQHF
TRBV14	NA	TRBD1	TRBJ1-2	TGTGCCAGCAGCTCGGGACAGTTCTATGGCTACACCTTC	CASSSGQFYGYTF
TRBV2	NA	TRBD1	TRBJ2-3	TGTGCCAGCAGCGGACAGGGCGGGACAGATACGCAGTATTTT	CASSGQGGTDTQYF
TRBV4-1	few	NA	TRBJ2-2	TGCGCCAGCAGCCAAGTGAGGTCCAGCCTCGGGGAGCTGTTTTTT	CASSQVRSSLGELFF
TRBV2	NA	TRBD1	TRBJ2-7	TGTGCCAGCAGCGGACAGGGGGCAAGGTCCTACGAGCAGTACTTC	CASSGQGARSYEQYF
TRBV3-1/TRBV3-2	NA	NA	TRBJ2-1	TGTGCCAGCAGCCTACAGCAGGGCCGGCCATACAATGAGCAGTTCTTC	CASSLQQGRPYNEQFF
TRBV6-6	NA	TRBD1	TRBJ1-1	TGTGCCAGCAGAGCTACAGGGGAGATGAACACTGAAGCTTTCTTT	CASRATGEMNTEAFF
TRBV4-2	once	TRBD1	TRBJ1-2	TGTGCCAGCAGCCGGACCGGGACAGGAAATGGCTACACCTTC	CASSRTGTGNGYTF
TRBV28	NA	TRBD1	TRBJ2-1	TGTGCCAGCAGCCCCGGGACAGGGGGTATCCCAGCGGATCACAATGAGCAGTTCTTC	CASSPGTGGIPADHNEQFF
TRBV30	NA	TRBD2	TRBJ2-2	TGTGCCTGGTCTTCGGGCAGGGGAGGAGTAGCGGGAAACGACGGGGAGCTGTTTTTT	CAWSSGRGGVAGNDGELFF
TRBV5-6	NA	NA	TRBJ2-2	TGTGCCAGCAGCTTGAAACTTACAGGGCTTAGGGCCGGGGAGCTGTTTTTT	CASSLKLTGLRAGELFF
TRBV29-1	once	NA	TRBJ1-3	TGCAGCGTTGAATGGAGGCGGAACACCATATATTTT	CSVEWRRNTIYF
TRBV2	NA	NA	TRBJ2-2	TGTGCCAGCAAGACAGTATTTTATACCGGGGAGCTGTTTTTT	CASKTVFYTGELFF
TRBV2	NA	TRBD1	TRBJ1-1	TGTGCCAGCAGGCTGAGGACAGGAGGCACTGAAGCTTTCTTT	CASRLRTGGTEAFF
TRBV19	NA	TRBD1	TRBJ2-5	TGTGCCAGTACCCCGACAGGGGTTGAGACCCAGTACTTC	CASTPTGVETQYF